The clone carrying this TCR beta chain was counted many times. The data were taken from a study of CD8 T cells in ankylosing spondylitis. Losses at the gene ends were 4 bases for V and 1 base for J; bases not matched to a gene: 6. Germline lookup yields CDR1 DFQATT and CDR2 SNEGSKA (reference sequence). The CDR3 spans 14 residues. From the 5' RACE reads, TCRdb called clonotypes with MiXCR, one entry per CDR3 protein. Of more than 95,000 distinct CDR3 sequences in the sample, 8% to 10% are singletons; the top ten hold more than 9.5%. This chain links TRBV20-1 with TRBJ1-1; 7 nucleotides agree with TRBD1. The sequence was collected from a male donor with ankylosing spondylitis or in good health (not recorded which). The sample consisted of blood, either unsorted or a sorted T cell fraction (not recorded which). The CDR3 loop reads CSATDRETNTEAFF. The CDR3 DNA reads TGCAGTGCTACAGACAGGGAGACGAACACTGAAGCTTTCTTT.